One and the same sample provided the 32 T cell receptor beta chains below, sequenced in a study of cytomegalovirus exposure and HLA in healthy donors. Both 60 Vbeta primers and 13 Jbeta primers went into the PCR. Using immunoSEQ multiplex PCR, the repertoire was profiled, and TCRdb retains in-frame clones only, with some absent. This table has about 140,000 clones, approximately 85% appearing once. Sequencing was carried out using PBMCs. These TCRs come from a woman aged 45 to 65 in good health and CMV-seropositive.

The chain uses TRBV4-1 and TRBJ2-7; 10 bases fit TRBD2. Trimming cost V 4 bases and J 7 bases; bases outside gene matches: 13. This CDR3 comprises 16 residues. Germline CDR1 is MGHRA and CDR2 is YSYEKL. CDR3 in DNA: TGCGCCAGCAGCCCCAGCCCGCTAGCGGGAGCGGGGGAGCAGTACTTC. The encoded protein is CASSPSPLAGAGEQYF.

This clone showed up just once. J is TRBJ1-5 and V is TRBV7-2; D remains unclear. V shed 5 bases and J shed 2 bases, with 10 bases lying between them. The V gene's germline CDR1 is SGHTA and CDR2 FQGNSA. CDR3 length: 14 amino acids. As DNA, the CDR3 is TGTGCCAGCAGCCCGGCCCGGGGCAATCAGCCCCAGCATTTT. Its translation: CASSPARGNQPQHF.

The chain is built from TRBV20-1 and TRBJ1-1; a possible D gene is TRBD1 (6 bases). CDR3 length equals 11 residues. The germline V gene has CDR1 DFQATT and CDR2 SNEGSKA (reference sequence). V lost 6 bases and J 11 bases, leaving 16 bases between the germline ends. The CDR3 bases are TGCAGTGCCGAAGACAGGCGGACGGCTTTCTTT. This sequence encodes CSAEDRRTAFF.

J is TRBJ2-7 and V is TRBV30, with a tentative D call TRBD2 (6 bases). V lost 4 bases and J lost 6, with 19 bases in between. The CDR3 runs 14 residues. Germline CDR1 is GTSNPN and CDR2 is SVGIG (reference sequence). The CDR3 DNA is TGTGCCTGGAATTGGGACTCCCGCGGCGCCGAGCAGTACTTC. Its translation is CAWNWDSRGAEQYF. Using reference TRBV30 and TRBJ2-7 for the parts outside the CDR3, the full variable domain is SQTIHQWPATLVQPVGSPLSLECTVEGTSNPNLYWYRQAAGRGLQLLFYSVGIGQISSEVPQNLSASRPQDRQFILSSKKLLLSDSGFYLCAWNWDSRGAEQYFGPGTRLTVT.

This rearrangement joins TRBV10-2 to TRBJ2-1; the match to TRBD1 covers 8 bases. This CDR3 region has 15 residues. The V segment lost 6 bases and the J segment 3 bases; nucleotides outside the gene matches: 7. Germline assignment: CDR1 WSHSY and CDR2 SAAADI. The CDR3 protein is CASRRGQVDYNEQFF. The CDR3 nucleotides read TGCGCCAGCAGGCGGGGACAGGTTGACTACAATGAGCAGTTCTTC.

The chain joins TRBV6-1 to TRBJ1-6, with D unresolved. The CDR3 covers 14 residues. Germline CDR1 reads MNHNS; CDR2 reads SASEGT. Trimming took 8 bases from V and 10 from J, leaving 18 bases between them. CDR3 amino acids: CASRLQADGSPLHF. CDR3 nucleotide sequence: TGTGCCAGCCGCCTCCAGGCCGACGGATCACCCCTCCACTTT.

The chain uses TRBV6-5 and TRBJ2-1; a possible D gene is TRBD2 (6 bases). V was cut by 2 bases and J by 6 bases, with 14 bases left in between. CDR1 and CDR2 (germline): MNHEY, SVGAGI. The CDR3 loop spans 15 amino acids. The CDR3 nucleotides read TGTGCCAGCAGTTACAGGAGGGTGGACTTCAATGAGCAGTTCTTC. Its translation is CASSYRRVDFNEQFF.

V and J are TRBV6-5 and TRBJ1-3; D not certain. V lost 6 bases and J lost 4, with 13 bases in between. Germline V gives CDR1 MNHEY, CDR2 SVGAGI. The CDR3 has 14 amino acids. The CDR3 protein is CASSRRGSGNTIYF. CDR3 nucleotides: TGTGCCAGCAGCCGCCGAGGGTCGGGAAACACCATATATTTT.

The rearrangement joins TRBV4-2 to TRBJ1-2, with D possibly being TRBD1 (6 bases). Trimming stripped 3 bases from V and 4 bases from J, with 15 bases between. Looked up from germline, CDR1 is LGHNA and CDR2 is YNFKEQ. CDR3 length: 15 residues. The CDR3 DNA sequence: TGTGCCAGCAGCCAGACAAGGGAGGGGGGCTATGGCTACACCTTC. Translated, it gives CASSQTREGGYGYTF.

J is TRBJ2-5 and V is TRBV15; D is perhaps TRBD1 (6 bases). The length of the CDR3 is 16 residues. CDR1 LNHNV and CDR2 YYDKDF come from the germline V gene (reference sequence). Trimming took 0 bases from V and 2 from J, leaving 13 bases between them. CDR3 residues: CATSRDIWQGQETQYF. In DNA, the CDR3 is TGTGCCACCAGCAGAGATATTTGGCAGGGGCAAGAGACCCAGTACTTC.

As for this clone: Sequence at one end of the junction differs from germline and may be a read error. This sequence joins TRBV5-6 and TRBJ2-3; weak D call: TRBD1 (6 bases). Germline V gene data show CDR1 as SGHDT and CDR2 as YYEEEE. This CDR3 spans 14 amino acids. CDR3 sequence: CASRLGARADTQYF. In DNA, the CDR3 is TGTGCCAGCAGATTGGGGGCGAGGGCAGATACGCAGTATTTT. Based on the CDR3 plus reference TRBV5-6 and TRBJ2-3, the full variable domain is DAGVTQSPTHLIKTRGQQVTLRCSPKSGHDTVSWYQQALGQGPQFIFQYYEEEERQRGNFPDRFSGHQFPNYSSELNVNALLLGDSALYLCASRLGARADTQYFGPGTRLTVL.

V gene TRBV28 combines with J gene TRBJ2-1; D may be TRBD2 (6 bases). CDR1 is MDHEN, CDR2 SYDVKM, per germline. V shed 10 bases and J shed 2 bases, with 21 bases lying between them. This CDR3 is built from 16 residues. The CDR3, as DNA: TGTGCCACCGCCCCCGGGGAGGCAGGCCCCTACAATGAGCAGTTCTTC. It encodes CATAPGEAGPYNEQFF.

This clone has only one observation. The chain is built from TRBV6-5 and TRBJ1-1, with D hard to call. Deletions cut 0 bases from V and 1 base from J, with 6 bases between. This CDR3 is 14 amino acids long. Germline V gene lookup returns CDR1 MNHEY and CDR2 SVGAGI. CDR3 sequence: CASSYSVGNTEAFF. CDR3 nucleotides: TGTGCCAGCAGTTACTCCGTCGGGAACACTGAAGCTTTCTTT.

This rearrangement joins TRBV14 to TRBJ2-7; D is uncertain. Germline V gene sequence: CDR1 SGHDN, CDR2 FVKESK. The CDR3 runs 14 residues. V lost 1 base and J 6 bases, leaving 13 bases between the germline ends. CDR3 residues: CASSQGAWVREQYF. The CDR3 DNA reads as TGTGCCAGCAGCCAAGGGGCCTGGGTTCGCGAGCAGTACTTC. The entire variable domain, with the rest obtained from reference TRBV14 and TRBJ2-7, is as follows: EAGVTQFPSHSVIEKGQTVTLRCDPISGHDNLYWYRRVMGKEIKFLLHFVKESKQDESGMPNNRFLAERTGGTYSTLKVQPAELEDSGVYFCASSQGAWVREQYFGPGTRLTVT.

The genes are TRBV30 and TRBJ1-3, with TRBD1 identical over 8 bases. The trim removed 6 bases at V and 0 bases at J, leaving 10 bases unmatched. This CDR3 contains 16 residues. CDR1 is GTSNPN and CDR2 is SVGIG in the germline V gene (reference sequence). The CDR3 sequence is CACAARDRSSGNTIYF. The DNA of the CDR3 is TGTGCCTGTGCCGCAAGGGACAGGTCCTCTGGAAACACCATATATTTT. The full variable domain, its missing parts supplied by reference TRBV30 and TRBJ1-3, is SQTIHQWPATLVQPVGSPLSLECTVEGTSNPNLYWYRQAAGRGLQLLFYSVGIGQISSEVPQNLSASRPQDRQFILSSKKLLLSDSGFYLCACAARDRSSGNTIYFGEGSWLTVV.

The chain's CDR3 is CASSVGEGASYEQYF. The CDR3 nucleotides read TGTGCCAGCAGCGTAGGGGAAGGGGCCTCCTACGAGCAGTACTTC. The V and J genes are TRBV9 and TRBJ2-7; tentative D call: TRBD1 (5 bases). This CDR3 is 15 amino acids long. Per the germline V gene, CDR1 is SGDLS and CDR2 is YYNGEE. The V gene lost 0 bases and the J gene lost 0 bases, with 10 bases spanning the gap.

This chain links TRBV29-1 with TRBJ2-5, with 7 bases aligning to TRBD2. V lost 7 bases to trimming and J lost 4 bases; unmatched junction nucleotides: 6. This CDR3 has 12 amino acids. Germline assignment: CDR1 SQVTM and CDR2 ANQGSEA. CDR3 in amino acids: CSGGGVGETQYF. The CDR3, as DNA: TGCAGCGGTGGGGGGGTTGGAGAGACCCAGTACTTC. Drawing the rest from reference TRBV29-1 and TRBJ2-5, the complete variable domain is SAVISQKPSRDICQRGTSLTIQCQVDSQVTMMFWYRQQPGQSLTLIATANQGSEATYESGFVIDKFPISRPNLTFSTLTVSNMSPEDSSIYLCSGGGVGETQYFGPGTRLLVL.

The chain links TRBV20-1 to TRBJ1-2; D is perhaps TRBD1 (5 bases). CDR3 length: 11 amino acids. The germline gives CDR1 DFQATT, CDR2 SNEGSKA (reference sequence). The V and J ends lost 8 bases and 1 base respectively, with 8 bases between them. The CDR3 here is CSRDFNYGYTF. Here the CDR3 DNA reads TGCAGTCGGGACTTTAACTATGGCTACACCTTC.

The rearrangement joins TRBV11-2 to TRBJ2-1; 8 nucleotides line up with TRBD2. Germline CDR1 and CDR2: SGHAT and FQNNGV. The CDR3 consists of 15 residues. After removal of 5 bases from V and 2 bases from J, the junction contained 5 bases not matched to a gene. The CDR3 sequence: CASSISGGTYNEQFF. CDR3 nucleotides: TGTGCCAGCAGCATAAGCGGGGGTACCTACAATGAGCAGTTCTTC.

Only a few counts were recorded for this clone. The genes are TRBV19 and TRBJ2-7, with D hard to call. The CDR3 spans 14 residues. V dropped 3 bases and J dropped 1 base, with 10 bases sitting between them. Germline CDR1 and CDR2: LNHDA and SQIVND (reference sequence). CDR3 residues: CASSIADTSYEQYF. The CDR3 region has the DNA TGTGCCAGTAGTATTGCTGACACGTCCTACGAGCAGTACTTC. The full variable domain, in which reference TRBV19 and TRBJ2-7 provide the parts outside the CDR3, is DGGITQSPKYLFRKEGQNVTLSCEQNLNHDAMYWYRQDPGQGLRLIYYSQIVNDFQKGDIAEGYSVSREKKESFPLTVTSAQKNPTAFYLCASSIADTSYEQYFGPGTRLTVT.

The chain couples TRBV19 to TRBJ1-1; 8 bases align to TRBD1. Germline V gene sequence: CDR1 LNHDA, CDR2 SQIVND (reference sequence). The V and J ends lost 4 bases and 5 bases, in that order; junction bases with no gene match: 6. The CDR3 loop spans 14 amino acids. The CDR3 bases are TGTGCCAGTAGTAAGCAGGGGGCGAGGACTGAAGCTTTCTTT. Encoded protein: CASSKQGARTEAFF.

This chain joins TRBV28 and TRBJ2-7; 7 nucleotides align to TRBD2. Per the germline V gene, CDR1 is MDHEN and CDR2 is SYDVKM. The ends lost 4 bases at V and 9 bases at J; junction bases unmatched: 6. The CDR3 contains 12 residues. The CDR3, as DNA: TGTGCCAGCAGTTACCCGGGGGGTCGGCAGTACTTC. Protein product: CASSYPGGRQYF.

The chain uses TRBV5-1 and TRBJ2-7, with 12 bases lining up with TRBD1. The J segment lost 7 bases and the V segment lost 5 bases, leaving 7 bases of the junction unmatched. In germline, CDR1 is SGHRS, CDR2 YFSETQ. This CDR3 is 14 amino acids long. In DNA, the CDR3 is TGCGCCAGCAGGGGACAGGGGGCTTTATGGGAGCAGTACTTC. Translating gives CASRGQGALWEQYF.

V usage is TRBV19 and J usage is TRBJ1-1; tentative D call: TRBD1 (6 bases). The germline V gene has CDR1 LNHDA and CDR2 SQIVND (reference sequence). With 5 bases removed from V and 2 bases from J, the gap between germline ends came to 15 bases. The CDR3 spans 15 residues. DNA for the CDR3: TGTGCCAGTAGTCCTTTCAGGGGTGGAAACACTGAAGCTTTCTTT. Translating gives CASSPFRGGNTEAFF.

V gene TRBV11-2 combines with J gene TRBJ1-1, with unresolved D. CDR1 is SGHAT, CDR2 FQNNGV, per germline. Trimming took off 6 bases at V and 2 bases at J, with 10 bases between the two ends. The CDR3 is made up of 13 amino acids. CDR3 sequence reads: CASSREINTEAFF. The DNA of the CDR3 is TGTGCCAGCAGTCGCGAAATTAACACTGAAGCTTTCTTT.

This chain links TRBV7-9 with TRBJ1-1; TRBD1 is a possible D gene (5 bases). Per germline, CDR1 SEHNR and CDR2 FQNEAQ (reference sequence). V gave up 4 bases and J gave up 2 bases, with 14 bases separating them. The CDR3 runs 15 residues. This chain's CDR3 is CASSSPQGENTEAFF. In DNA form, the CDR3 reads TGTGCCAGCAGCTCCCCTCAAGGGGAAAACACTGAAGCTTTCTTT. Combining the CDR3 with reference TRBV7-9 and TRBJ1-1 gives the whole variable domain DTGVSQNPRHKITKRGQNVTFRCDPISEHNRLYWYRQTLGQGPEFLTYFQNEAQLEKSRLLSDRFSAERPKGSFSTLEIQRTEQGDSAMYLCASSSPQGENTEAFFGQGTRLTVV.

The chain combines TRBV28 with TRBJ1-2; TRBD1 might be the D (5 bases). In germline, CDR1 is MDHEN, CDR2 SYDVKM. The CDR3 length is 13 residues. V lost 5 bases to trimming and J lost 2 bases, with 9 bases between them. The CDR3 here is CASSPTANYGYTF. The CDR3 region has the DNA TGTGCCAGCAGTCCGACAGCGAACTATGGCTACACCTTC.

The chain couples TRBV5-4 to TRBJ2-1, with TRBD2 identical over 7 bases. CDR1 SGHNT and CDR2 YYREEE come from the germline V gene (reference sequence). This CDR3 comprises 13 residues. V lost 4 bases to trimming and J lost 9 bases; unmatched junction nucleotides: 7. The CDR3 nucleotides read TGTGCCAGCAGCATAGGACTAGTTGCTGAGCAGTTCTTC. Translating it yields CASSIGLVAEQFF.

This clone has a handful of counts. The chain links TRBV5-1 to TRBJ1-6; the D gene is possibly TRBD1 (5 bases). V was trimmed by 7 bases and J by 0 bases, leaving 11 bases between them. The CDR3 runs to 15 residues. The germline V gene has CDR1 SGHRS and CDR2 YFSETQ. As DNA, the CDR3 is TGCGCCAGCGGCGAACAGGACTCCTATAATTCACCCCTCCACTTT. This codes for CASGEQDSYNSPLHF.

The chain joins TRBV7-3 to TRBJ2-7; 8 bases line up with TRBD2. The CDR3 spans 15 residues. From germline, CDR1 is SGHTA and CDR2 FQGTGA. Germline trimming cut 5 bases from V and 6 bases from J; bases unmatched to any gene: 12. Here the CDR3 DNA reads TGTGCCAGCAGCCCGACCGTCGGGGGGGCATCCGAGCAGTACTTC. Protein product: CASSPTVGGASEQYF. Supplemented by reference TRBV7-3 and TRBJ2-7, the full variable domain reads GAGVSQTPSNKVTEKGKYVELRCDPISGHTALYWYRQSLGQGPEFLIYFQGTGAADDSGLPNDRFFAVRPEGSVSTLKIQRTERGDSAVYLCASSPTVGGASEQYFGPGTRLTVT.

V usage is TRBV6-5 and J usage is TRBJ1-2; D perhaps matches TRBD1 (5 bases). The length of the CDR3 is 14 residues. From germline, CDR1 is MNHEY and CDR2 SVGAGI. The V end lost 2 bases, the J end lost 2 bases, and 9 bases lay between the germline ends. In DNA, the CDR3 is TGTGCCAGCAGTTACGTTGCAGGGAACTATGGCTACACCTTC. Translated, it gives CASSYVAGNYGYTF.

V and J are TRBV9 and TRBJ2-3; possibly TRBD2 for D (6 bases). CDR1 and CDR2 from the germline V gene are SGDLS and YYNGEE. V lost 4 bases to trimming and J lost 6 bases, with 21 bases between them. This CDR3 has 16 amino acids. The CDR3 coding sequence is TGTGCCAGCAGCCCGGGGCGGGGTGGTGTGACGGATACGCAGTATTTT. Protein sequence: CASSPGRGGVTDTQYF.